This T cell receptor beta chain was observed in a study of OX40 agonist ivuxolimab in advanced cancers. For the wider study: Ivuxolimab was a fully human IgG2 agonistic monoclonal antibody targeting the costimulatory receptor OX40 (CD134). Peripheral TCRbeta sequencing aimed to test whether ivuxolimab altered TCR sequence diversity and caused clonal T-cell expansion. Three dose-escalation patients achieved partial responses, one with hepatocellular carcinoma and two with cutaneous melanoma. Patients were allowed to have had prior anti-PD-1, anti-PD-L1 or anti-CTLA-4 therapy, and around two fifths of the dose-escalation patients had been treated with checkpoint inhibitors. Of the 50 or so patients in dose escalation, some 19 had hepatocellular carcinoma, approximately 15 had melanoma, 9 had renal cell carcinoma and 9 had head and neck cancer. The monotherapy dose-escalation portion (N ≈ 50 patients) of the phase I ivuxolimab trial is reported in the paper. Intravenous ivuxolimab was administered to patients every 2 weeks at six dose levels: 0.01, 0.1, 0.3, 1.5, 3 and 10 mg/kg. A male proportion of 82.7% and a mean age of approximately 62 years, ranging from about 23 to 90, were recorded for the dose-escalation cohort.

Remarks on this clone: Its cognate antigen has yet to be identified. Within one base of it there is no much larger clone, and no base qualities were kept.

The trial excluded patients who had a history of autoimmune disease or who were on systemic immunosuppression. Peripheral blood for TCR sequencing was collected from all dose cohorts at baseline, on cycle 4 day 1, and on cycle 7 day 1. The samples were taken from a phase I, first-in-human, multicenter, open-label dose-escalation trial of ivuxolimab. Adults with locally advanced or metastatic head and neck squamous cell, hepatocellular, melanoma or renal cell carcinoma were enrolled in the trial. Before TCR sequencing, CD4+ T cells and CD8+ T cells from peripheral blood were sorted into separate populations. Points the paper makes about the study in general: Low levels of normalized T-cell clonal expansion were also seen in some nonresponding patients. In the 0.1-3.0 mg/kg groups, partial responders had among the lowest normalized peripheral clonal expansion, particularly in CD8+ T cells. At doses from 0.1 to 3.0 mg/kg, clonal expansion was seen in both CD4+ and CD8+ blood T cells between baseline and week 6. Which antigens the clonally expanded peripheral T cells were specific for was not determined. On average, CD8+ T cells showed more expanded clones than CD4+ T cells after ivuxolimab.

Genomic DNA was isolated from the sorted cells so that the TCRbeta CDR3 region could be sequenced. The immunoSEQ Assay was used to sequence the TCRbeta CDR3 regions. This immuneACCESS table, as held by TCRdb, lists in-frame sequences with V and J called but not all clones. Of the missing ones, under half trace to an unresolved V gene in checked studies; the others have no known cause. The sample table shows about 50,000 clones, and roughly 86% are seen once. Together, the top ten hold 6.9% of the sample. This TCR came from an adult with an advanced solid tumor such as melanoma, head and neck, liver or kidney cancer. This specimen was CD4+ or CD8+ T cells sorted from blood, taken in a trial of the OX40 agonist ivuxolimab.

The CDR3 protein is CASRTYVAGAYNEQFF. The nucleotides are TGTGCCAGCAGGACCTATGTAGCGGGAGCCTACAATGAGCAGTTCTTC. The chain was built from TRBV6-4 and TRBJ2-1, and 9 junctional nucleotides match TRBD2. CDR1 and CDR2, per the germline V gene, are MRHNA and SNTAGT. The CDR3 holds 16 amino acids from the cysteine to the phenylalanine. The entry retains the CDR3 DNA only, 48 bases that are in frame from base 1. V lost 6 bases and J lost 2 bases, and the count of bases not matched to a germline gene is 8.